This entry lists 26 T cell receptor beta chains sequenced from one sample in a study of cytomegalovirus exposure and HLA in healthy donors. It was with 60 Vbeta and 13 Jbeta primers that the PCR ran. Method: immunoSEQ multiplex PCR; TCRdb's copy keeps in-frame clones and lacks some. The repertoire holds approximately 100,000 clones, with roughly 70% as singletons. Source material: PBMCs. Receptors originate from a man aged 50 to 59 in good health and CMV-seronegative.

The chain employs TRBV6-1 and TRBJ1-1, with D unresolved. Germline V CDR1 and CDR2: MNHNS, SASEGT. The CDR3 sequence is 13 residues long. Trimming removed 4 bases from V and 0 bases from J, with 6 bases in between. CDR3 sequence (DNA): TGTGCCAGCAGTGCGGGGATGAACACTGAAGCTTTCTTT. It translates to CASSAGMNTEAFF.

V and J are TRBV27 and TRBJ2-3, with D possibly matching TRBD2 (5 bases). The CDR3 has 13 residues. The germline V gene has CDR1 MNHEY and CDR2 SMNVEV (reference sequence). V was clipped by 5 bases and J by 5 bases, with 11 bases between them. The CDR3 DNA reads TGTGCCAGCAGTACACTACTAGAAGATACGCAGTATTTT. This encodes CASSTLLEDTQYF.

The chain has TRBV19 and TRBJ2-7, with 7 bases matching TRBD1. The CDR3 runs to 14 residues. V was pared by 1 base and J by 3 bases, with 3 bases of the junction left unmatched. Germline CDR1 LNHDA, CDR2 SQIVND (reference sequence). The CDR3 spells CASSIGGQLYEQYF. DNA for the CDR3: TGTGCCAGTAGTATAGGGGGACAGCTCTACGAGCAGTACTTC.

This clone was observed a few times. CDR3 DNA sequence: TGTGCCAGCAGTGTCCGACAGGGGTCTGCAACTAATGAAAAACTGTTTTTT. Protein product: CASSVRQGSATNEKLFF. This sequence joins TRBV6-1 and TRBJ1-4, with 8 bases fitting TRBD1. V was clipped by 4 bases and J by 0 bases; unmatched bases: 7. CDR3 length: 17 residues. Germline-derived CDR1 and CDR2 are MNHNS and SASEGT.

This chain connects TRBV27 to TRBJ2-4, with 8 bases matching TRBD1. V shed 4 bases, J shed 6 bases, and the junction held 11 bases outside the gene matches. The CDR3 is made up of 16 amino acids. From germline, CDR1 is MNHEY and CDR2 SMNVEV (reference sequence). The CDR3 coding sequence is TGTGCCAGCAGTTCCTTCTTGGACAGGGATGGAAACATTCAGTACTTC. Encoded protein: CASSSFLDRDGNIQYF.

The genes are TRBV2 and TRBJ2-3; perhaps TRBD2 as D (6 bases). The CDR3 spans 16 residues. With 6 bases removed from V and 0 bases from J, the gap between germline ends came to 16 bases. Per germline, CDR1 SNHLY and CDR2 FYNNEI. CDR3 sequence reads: CASRRVSGVSTDTQYF. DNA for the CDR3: TGTGCCAGCAGAAGAGTTAGCGGAGTTAGCACAGATACGCAGTATTTT.

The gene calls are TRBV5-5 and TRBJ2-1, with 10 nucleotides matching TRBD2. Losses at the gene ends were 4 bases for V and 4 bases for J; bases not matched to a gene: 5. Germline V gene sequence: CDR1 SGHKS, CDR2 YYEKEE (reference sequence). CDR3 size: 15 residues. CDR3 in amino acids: CASSPGTSVYNEQFF. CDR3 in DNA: TGTGCCAGCAGCCCCGGGACTAGCGTTTACAATGAGCAGTTCTTC.

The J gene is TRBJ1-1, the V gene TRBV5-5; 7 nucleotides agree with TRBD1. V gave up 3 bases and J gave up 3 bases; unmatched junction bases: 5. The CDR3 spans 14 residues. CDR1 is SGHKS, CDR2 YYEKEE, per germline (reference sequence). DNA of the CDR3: TGTGCCAGCAGCTGGGACAGATATTACACTGAAGCTTTCTTT. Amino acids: CASSWDRYYTEAFF.

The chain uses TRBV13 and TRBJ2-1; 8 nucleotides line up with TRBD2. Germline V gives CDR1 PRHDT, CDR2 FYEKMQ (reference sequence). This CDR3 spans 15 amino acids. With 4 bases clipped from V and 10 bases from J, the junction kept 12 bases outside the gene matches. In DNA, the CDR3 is TGTGCCAGCAGCTCCCCGGGGACTAGGGGTAGCGAGCAGTTCTTC. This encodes CASSSPGTRGSEQFF.

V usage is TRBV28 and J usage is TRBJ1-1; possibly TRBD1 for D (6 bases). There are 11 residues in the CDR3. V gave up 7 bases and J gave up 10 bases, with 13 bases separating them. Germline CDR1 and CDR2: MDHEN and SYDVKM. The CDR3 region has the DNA TGTGCCAGCACAGGTGAAGGGGGAGCTTTCTTT. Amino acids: CASTGEGGAFF.

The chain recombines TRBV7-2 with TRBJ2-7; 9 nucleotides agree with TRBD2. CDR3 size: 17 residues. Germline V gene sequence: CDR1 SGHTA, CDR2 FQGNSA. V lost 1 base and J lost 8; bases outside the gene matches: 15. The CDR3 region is CASSLVGRTSVSVQQYF. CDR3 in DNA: TGTGCCAGCAGCTTAGTTGGCAGGACTAGCGTTAGCGTCCAGCAGTACTTC.

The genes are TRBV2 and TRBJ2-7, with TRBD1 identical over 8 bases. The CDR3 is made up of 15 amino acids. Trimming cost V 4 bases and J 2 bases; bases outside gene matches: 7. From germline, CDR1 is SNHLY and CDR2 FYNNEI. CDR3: CASSGFGQGAYEQYF. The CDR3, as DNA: TGTGCCAGCAGTGGATTCGGACAGGGTGCCTACGAGCAGTACTTC.

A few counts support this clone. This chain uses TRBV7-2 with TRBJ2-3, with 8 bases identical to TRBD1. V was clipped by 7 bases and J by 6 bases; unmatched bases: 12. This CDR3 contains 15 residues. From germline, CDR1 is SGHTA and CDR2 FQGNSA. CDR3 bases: TGTGCCAGCACCCCAGGGCAGGGGGCATCCGATACGCAGTATTTT. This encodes CASTPGQGASDTQYF.

CDR3 in amino acids: CASSSEVREKLFF. The CDR3 nucleotides read TGTGCCAGCAGTTCTGAGGTACGTGAAAAACTGTTTTTT. The gene calls are TRBV28 and TRBJ1-4; D is undetermined. The V gene's germline CDR1 is MDHEN and CDR2 SYDVKM. Trimming left V 4 bases short and J 7 bases short, with 10 bases between. This CDR3 is 13 amino acids long.

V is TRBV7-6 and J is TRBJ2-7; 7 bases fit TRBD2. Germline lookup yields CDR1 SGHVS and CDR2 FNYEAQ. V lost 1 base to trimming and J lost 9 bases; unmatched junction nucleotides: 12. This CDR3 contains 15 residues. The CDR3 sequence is CASSLEGFSGAAQYF. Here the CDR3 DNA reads TGTGCCAGCAGCTTAGAAGGCTTCAGCGGGGCAGCGCAGTACTTC.

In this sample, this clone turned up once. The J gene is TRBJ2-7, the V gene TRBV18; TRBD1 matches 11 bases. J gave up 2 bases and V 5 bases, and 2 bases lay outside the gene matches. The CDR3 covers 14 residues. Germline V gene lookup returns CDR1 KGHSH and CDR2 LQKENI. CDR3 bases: TGTGCCAGCTCATCGGGACAGGGGGCCTACGAGCAGTACTTC. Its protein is CASSSGQGAYEQYF.

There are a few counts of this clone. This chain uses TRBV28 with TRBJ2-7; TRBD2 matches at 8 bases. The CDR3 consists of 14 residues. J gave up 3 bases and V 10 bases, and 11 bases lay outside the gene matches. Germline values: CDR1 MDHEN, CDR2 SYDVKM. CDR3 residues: CATGPAGALYEQYF. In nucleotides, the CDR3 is TGTGCCACCGGGCCAGCGGGAGCGCTCTACGAGCAGTACTTC.

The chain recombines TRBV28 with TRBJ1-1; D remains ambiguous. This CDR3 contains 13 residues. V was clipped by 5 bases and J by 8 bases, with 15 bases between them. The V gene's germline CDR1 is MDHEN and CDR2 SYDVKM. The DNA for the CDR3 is TGTGCCAGCAGTCCGTCCGGGTTGCCCGAAGCTTTCTTT. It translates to CASSPSGLPEAFF.

The CDR3, as DNA: TGTGCCAGCTCACCACCGGCTCAGACACCTAACGAGCAGTACTTC. It is translated as CASSPPAQTPNEQYF. The V and J genes are TRBV18 and TRBJ2-7; unclear D gene. CDR3 size: 15 residues. The V end was cut by 0 bases, the J end by 5 bases, with 14 bases between. CDR1 and CDR2 (germline): KGHSH, LQKENI.

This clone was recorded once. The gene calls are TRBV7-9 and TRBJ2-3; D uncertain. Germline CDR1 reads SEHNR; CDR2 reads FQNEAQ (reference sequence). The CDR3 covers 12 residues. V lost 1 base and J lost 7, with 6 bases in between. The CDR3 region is CASSLEYNTQYF. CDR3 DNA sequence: TGTGCCAGCAGCTTAGAGTACAATACGCAGTATTTT.

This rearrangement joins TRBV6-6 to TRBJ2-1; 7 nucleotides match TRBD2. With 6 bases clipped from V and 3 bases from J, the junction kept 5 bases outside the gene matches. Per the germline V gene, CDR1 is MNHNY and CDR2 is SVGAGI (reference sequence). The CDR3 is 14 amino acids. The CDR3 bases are TGTGCCAGCAGCCGACTAGCCGGCTACAATGAGCAGTTCTTC. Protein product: CASSRLAGYNEQFF.

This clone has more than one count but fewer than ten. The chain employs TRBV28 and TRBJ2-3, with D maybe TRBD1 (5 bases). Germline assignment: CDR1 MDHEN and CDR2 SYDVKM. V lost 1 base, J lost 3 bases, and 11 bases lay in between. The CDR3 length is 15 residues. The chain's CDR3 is CASSLSNRLTDTQYF. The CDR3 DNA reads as TGTGCCAGCAGTTTATCTAACAGGTTGACAGATACGCAGTATTTT.

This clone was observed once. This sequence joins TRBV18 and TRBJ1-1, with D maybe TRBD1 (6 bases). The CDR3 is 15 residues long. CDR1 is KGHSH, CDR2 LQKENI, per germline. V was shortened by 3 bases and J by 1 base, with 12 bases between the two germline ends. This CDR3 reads CASSPDQGSNTEAFF. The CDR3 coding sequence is TGTGCCAGCTCACCCGACCAGGGGTCGAACACTGAAGCTTTCTTT.

CDR3 coding DNA: TGTGCCAGCTCACCTCCCGGGTACGCGAACACCGGGGAGCTGTTTTTT. Residues: CASSPPGYANTGELFF. This chain joins TRBV18 and TRBJ2-2; D not resolved. Germline lookup yields CDR1 KGHSH and CDR2 LQKENI. The V end was cut by 3 bases, the J end by 0 bases, with 11 bases between. The CDR3 extends over 16 amino acids.

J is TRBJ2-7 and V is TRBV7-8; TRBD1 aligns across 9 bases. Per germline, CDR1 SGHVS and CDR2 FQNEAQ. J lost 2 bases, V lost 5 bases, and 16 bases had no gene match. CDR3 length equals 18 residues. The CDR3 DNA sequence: TGTGCCAGCAGCAGGAAGACAGGGGGTAGCGTGATTACCTACGAGCAGTACTTC. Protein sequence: CASSRKTGGSVITYEQYF.

The CDR3 region has the DNA TGTGCCAGCAGCGCGGGACAGGGGGCGGGTCAGCCCCAGCATTTT. Its protein is CASSAGQGAGQPQHF. V usage is TRBV7-6 and J usage is TRBJ1-5; 12 nucleotides agree with TRBD1. Per the germline V gene, CDR1 is SGHVS and CDR2 is FNYEAQ. The V and J ends lost 5 bases and 6 bases, in that order; junction bases with no gene match: 5. The CDR3 consists of 15 residues.